This T cell receptor (beta chain) is from a study of T cell responses to AZD1222 COVID-19 vaccine. The overall study: Second-dose recipients at about 4 or about 12 weeks were treated as one pooled group.

The CDR3 totals 16 residues. Deletions cut 1 base from V and 1 base from J, with 14 bases between. Germline lookup yields CDR1 KGHSH and CDR2 LQKENI. Sequencing used immunoSEQ multiplex PCR; TCRdb keeps in-frame clones, though not all of them. The table lists approximately 160,000 clones, approximately 90% of them singletons. Sequencing used peripheral blood, obtained on day 0 of AZD1222 vaccination. This TCR derives from an adult in good health. This chain uses TRBV18 with TRBJ2-7; D may be TRBD1 (5 bases). The CDR3 loop reads CASSPQQVAGSYEQYF. CDR3 in DNA: TGTGCCAGCTCACCACAGCAAGTTGCAGGGTCCTACGAGCAGTACTTC.